Following are 24 T cell receptor beta chains from one sample sequenced in a study of cytomegalovirus exposure and HLA in healthy donors. 13 Jbeta primers and 60 Vbeta primers were used for the PCR. Profiled with immunoSEQ multiplex PCR; TCRdb holds only in-frame clones, not every one. Among approximately 100,000 clones listed, 65% were seen once. The sequencing input was PBMCs. The receptor source for this set is a man aged 25 to 40 in good health and CMV-seropositive.

Only a few counts were recorded for this clone. The V and J genes are TRBV5-6 and TRBJ2-1; 8 nucleotides line up with TRBD2. The germline CDR1 and CDR2 sequences are SGHDT and YYEEEE. CDR3 size: 17 residues. V lost 3 bases, J lost 1 base, and 9 bases stayed unmatched. The DNA of the CDR3 is TGTGCCAGCAGCTCCTTTTTTCGGGGGGGGTCCTACAATGAGCAGTTCTTC. It encodes CASSSFFRGGSYNEQFF.

This sequence joins TRBV18 and TRBJ2-7; the D gene is possibly TRBD2 (5 bases). V lost 4 bases and J lost 4, with 14 bases in between. Germline CDR1 reads KGHSH; CDR2 reads LQKENI. The length of the CDR3 is 14 residues. The CDR3 loop is CASSQGLEAYEQYF. CDR3 in DNA: TGTGCCAGCTCACAGGGTCTGGAGGCTTACGAGCAGTACTTC.

The gene calls are TRBV4-1 and TRBJ2-1, with D possibly matching TRBD1 (7 bases). Germline assignment: CDR1 MGHRA and CDR2 YSYEKL. The CDR3 is 15 residues long. Trimming pared 5 bases from V and 7 bases from J, leaving 18 bases between. The CDR3 nucleotides read TGCGCCAGCAGCTTCAGAGGGGGCGCGGGAAATGAGCAGTTCTTC. Translated, it gives CASSFRGGAGNEQFF.

The chain is built from TRBV4-2 and TRBJ2-3; 8 bases line up with TRBD2. The ends lost 3 bases at V and 2 bases at J; junction bases unmatched: 13. There are 18 residues in the CDR3. Germline CDR1 is LGHNA and CDR2 is YNFKEQ. CDR3 residues: CASSQKGSSGDLTDTQYF. For the CDR3, the DNA is TGTGCCAGCAGCCAGAAGGGTAGTAGCGGGGACCTCACAGATACGCAGTATTTT.

This chain links TRBV9 with TRBJ2-6; D is unresolved. CDR3 length equals 16 residues. V was cut by 2 bases and J by 0 bases, with 9 bases left in between. The germline CDR1 and CDR2 sequences are SGDLS and YYNGEE. The CDR3 DNA reads TGTGCCAGCAGCGTGGCTCCTAGCTCTGGGGCCAACGTCCTGACTTTC. Its protein is CASSVAPSSGANVLTF.

This chain uses TRBV6-5 with TRBJ1-1, with 7 positions matching TRBD1. Per germline, CDR1 MNHEY and CDR2 SVGAGI. V was pared by 4 bases and J by 8 bases, with 4 bases of the junction left unmatched. This CDR3 has 12 amino acids. The CDR3 reads CASSSLDREAFF. In DNA, the CDR3 is TGTGCCAGCAGTTCCTTGGACAGGGAAGCTTTCTTT.

The chain uses TRBV4-1 and TRBJ1-1; no firm D call. The CDR3 has 14 residues. CDR1 and CDR2 from the germline V gene are MGHRA and YSYEKL. V lost 1 base, J lost 3 bases, and 9 bases lay in between. This CDR3 is CASSQVLRDTEAFF. DNA for the CDR3: TGCGCCAGCAGCCAAGTCCTCCGGGACACTGAAGCTTTCTTT.

The CDR3 region is CASSQPTQSGQYNEQFF. In nucleotides, the CDR3 is TGTGCCAGCAGCCAGCCGACCCAGAGCGGACAGTACAATGAGCAGTTCTTC. The chain employs TRBV7-2 and TRBJ2-1, with a possible D match to TRBD1 (6 bases). The germline CDR1 and CDR2 sequences are SGHTA and FQGNSA. V was clipped by 5 bases and J by 4 bases, with 21 bases between them. There are 17 residues in the CDR3.

This chain uses TRBV2 with TRBJ2-3; no definite D call. V was cut by 6 bases and J by 3 bases, with 16 bases left in between. The germline CDR1 and CDR2 sequences are SNHLY and FYNNEI. The CDR3 has 15 amino acids. CDR3 bases: TGTGCCAGCAGGCGGCTCACCTCGTGGACAGATACGCAGTATTTT. Residues: CASRRLTSWTDTQYF.

This clone turned up a few times. The chain links TRBV30 to TRBJ2-5, with 10 bases matching TRBD1. The DNA end lines up better with TRBJ2-7; the J call may be wrong. Germline CDR1 GTSNPN, CDR2 SVGIG (reference sequence). The CDR3 contains 13 residues. CDR3 sequence reads: CAWTRDRGLEQYF. The CDR3 DNA reads TGTGCCTGGACCCGGGACAGGGGACTCGAGCAGTACTTC.

This sequence joins TRBV13 and TRBJ2-3, with 8 bases fitting TRBD1. V lost 8 bases, J lost 0 bases, and 13 bases stayed unmatched. The CDR3 length is 17 residues. Germline lookup yields CDR1 PRHDT and CDR2 FYEKMQ (reference sequence). The CDR3 coding sequence is TGTGCCAGCTCCTCACGGCAGGGGGCGAAGAGCACAGATACGCAGTATTTT. Its protein is CASSSRQGAKSTDTQYF.

The chain combines TRBV25-1 with TRBJ2-3, with 12 bases lining up with TRBD1. CDR3 size: 15 residues. V trimming: 6 bases; J trimming: 6 bases; junction bases outside the gene matches: 7. Germline CDR1 is MGHDK and CDR2 is SYGVNS. CDR3 loop: CASRVGQGALDTQYF. The CDR3 DNA follows: TGTGCCAGCAGGGTGGGACAGGGGGCGCTGGATACGCAGTATTTT.

This clone was seen a few times. This chain uses TRBV4-2 with TRBJ2-6, with a weak D call TRBD2 (6 bases). V gave up 5 bases and J gave up 1 base, with 15 bases separating them. Looked up from germline, CDR1 is LGHNA and CDR2 is YNFKEQ. This CDR3 comprises 17 residues. In nucleotides, the CDR3 is TGTGCCAGCAGCTCAACTAGGGAGGAATCTGGGGCCAACGTCCTGACTTTC. It specifies CASSSTREESGANVLTF.

V is TRBV4-1 and J is TRBJ1-2, with TRBD1 matching 8 bases. Trimming at V came to 3 bases and at J to 3 bases, leaving 12 bases not matched to a gene. The CDR3 has 17 amino acids. Germline V gives CDR1 MGHRA, CDR2 YSYEKL. The CDR3 DNA sequence: TGCGCCAGCAGCCAGATGACCTACAGGGGGATTGACTATGGCTACACCTTC. Translation: CASSQMTYRGIDYGYTF.

The gene calls are TRBV5-1 and TRBJ1-1; D gene unclear. The CDR3 consists of 14 residues. CDR1 SGHRS and CDR2 YFSETQ come from the germline V gene. Trimming shortened V by 4 bases and J by 4 bases, and 14 bases separated the two germline ends. The CDR3 loop is CASSPATSSTEAFF. The CDR3 DNA sequence: TGCGCCAGCAGCCCGGCGACATCGAGCACTGAAGCTTTCTTT.

The chain's CDR3 is CSVGLLAATYEQYF. CDR3 DNA sequence: TGCAGCGTTGGATTGTTAGCGGCCACCTACGAGCAGTACTTC. The V and J genes are TRBV29-1 and TRBJ2-7, with a possible D match to TRBD2 (6 bases). The CDR3 consists of 14 residues. V lost 4 bases, J lost 2 bases, and 15 bases lay in between. The germline gives CDR1 SQVTM, CDR2 ANQGSEA.

CDR3 bases: TGCGCCAGCAGCCAAGACAGGGAAAACAATCAGCCCCAGCATTTT. Translating it yields CASSQDRENNQPQHF. The chain is built from TRBV4-1 and TRBJ1-5, with D maybe TRBD1 (5 bases). Trimming took 0 bases from V and 3 from J, leaving 9 bases between them. The CDR3 has 15 residues. Germline V gene data show CDR1 as MGHRA and CDR2 as YSYEKL.

The chain recombines TRBV30 with TRBJ1-1; 7 positions match TRBD1. Germline V lookup: CDR1 GTSNPN, CDR2 SVGIG (reference sequence). Trimming took 3 bases from V and 1 from J; bases not matched to a gene: 8. The CDR3 consists of 15 residues. The CDR3 coding sequence is TGTGCCTGGAGGGGCAAACAGGGGCCGAACACTGAAGCTTTCTTT. It yields the protein CAWRGKQGPNTEAFF. The full variable domain, with the rest looked up from reference TRBV30 and TRBJ1-1, is SQTIHQWPATLVQPVGSPLSLECTVEGTSNPNLYWYRQAAGRGLQLLFYSVGIGQISSEVPQNLSASRPQDRQFILSSKKLLLSDSGFYLCAWRGKQGPNTEAFFGQGTRLTVV.

The chain is built from TRBV5-1 and TRBJ2-5, with a possible D match to TRBD2 (6 bases). Deletions cut 6 bases from V and 5 bases from J, with 17 bases between. Germline lookup yields CDR1 SGHRS and CDR2 YFSETQ. There are 14 residues in the CDR3. In DNA, the CDR3 is TGCGCCAGCAATCCCGGGGCGGGGTTGGAGACCCAGTACTTC. Translated: CASNPGAGLETQYF.

This chain connects TRBV4-2 to TRBJ2-3; TRBD1 is a possible D gene (5 bases). V shed 4 bases and J shed 1 base, with 15 bases lying between them. The CDR3 totals 16 residues. The germline V gene has CDR1 LGHNA and CDR2 YNFKEQ. CDR3 amino acids: CASSPQVGSGTDTQYF. The CDR3 DNA follows: TGTGCCAGCAGCCCACAGGTGGGCTCGGGCACAGATACGCAGTATTTT.

This chain joins TRBV19 and TRBJ1-6, with TRBD1 matching 10 bases. The CDR3 has 15 residues. CDR1 is LNHDA, CDR2 SQIVND, per germline (reference sequence). The J segment lost 8 bases and the V segment lost 6 bases, leaving 7 bases of the junction unmatched. The CDR3 nucleotides read TGTGCCAGTAGGGAAACCGGGACAGGGGATTCACCCCTCCACTTT. Residues: CASRETGTGDSPLHF.

The table lists this clone with a few counts. Other DNA sequences in the same sample also yield this CDR3. The rearrangement links TRBV18 to TRBJ2-3, with D uncertain. This CDR3 contains 13 residues. The ends were cut back, 2 bases at V and 2 bases at J, with 5 bases in the middle. CDR1 is KGHSH and CDR2 is LQKENI in the germline V gene. The CDR3 protein is CASSPSLTDTQYF. CDR3 in DNA: TGTGCCAGCTCACCATCCCTCACAGATACGCAGTATTTT.

The chain carries TRBV11-2 and TRBJ2-5; the D gene is possibly TRBD1 (5 bases). Deletions cut 0 bases from V and 4 bases from J, with 18 bases between. CDR1 and CDR2 (germline): SGHAT, FQNNGV. The CDR3 sequence is 17 residues long. Written as DNA, the CDR3 is TGTGCCAGCAGCTTAGATGAGGCCAGGGCCTTCGCAGAGACCCAGTACTTC. Protein product: CASSLDEARAFAETQYF.

The rearrangement uses TRBV2 and TRBJ2-6; no clear D. Germline lookup yields CDR1 SNHLY and CDR2 FYNNEI. The CDR3 covers 14 residues. The V and J ends lost 6 bases and 4 bases respectively, with 10 bases between them. This chain's CDR3 is CASRYHSGANVLTF. The CDR3, as DNA: TGTGCCAGCAGGTACCACTCCGGGGCCAACGTCCTGACTTTC.